This record looks at one T cell receptor beta chain sequence and its context. Germline V gene lookup returns CDR1 SQVTM and CDR2 ANQGSEA. The ends lost 6 bases at V and 5 bases at J; junction bases unmatched: 5. This CDR3 contains 12 residues. This record belongs to a study of blood T cell repertoires in COVID-19. Study-level background: The origin of the acute and convalescent COVID-19 samples was the United States, Italy and Spain. T cells, B-cell-depleted T cells, or PBMCs provided the cDNA or gDNA that served as material.

As processed by the authors: Using reference gene primer amplification, nucleated cell counts were estimated. The table came from immunoSEQ multiplex PCR; TCRdb's copy has only in-frame clones and leaves some out. The D gene and trimming were derived from the DNA, and the V and J assignments and clone size from that table. The table records around 15,000 clones, around four fifths of them present only once. The clonotype originates from a man aged 40-49 years with active or convalescent COVID-19. Sequencing was done on a sample of peripheral blood. This chain joins TRBV29-1 and TRBJ1-2; 8 positions match TRBD1. The DNA of the CDR3 is TGCAGCGTCGGACAGGGTGAATATGGCTACACCTTC. Protein product: CSVGQGEYGYTF.